These 14 T cell receptor beta chains originate from one sample sequenced in a study of shared clonotypes between healthy human individuals. TCRdb's copy holds only in-frame clones and misses some; the assay was immunoSEQ multiplex PCR. The table lists approximately 330,000 clones, around 70% of them singletons. The sample was memory CD4+ T cells sorted from blood. Described subset: CD45RA-negative fraction. The receptors originated from a man younger than 40 in good health.

The rearrangement uses TRBV6-6 and TRBJ2-2; no definite D call. Trimming stripped 6 bases from V and 0 bases from J, with 14 bases between. This CDR3 has 16 residues. The germline CDR1 and CDR2 sequences are MNHNY and SVGAGI (reference sequence). CDR3 in amino acids: CASSPRGRSNTGELFF. The CDR3 nucleotides are TGTGCCAGCAGCCCCCGAGGCAGATCGAACACCGGGGAGCTGTTTTTT.

The rearrangement uses TRBV11-2 and TRBJ2-1, with D perhaps TRBD2 (5 bases). Trimming took 2 bases from V and 4 from J, leaving 15 bases between them. From germline, CDR1 is SGHAT and CDR2 FQNNGV. The CDR3 runs to 16 residues. The CDR3 region is CASSLRASRYYNEQFF. The CDR3 DNA reads as TGTGCCAGCAGCTTAAGGGCTAGCCGCTATTACAATGAGCAGTTCTTC.

The chain uses TRBV2 and TRBJ1-2, with D possibly being TRBD1 (6 bases). Trimming took 6 bases from V and 7 from J, leaving 21 bases between them. This CDR3 comprises 15 residues. Germline CDR1 reads SNHLY; CDR2 reads FYNNEI. CDR3: CASSVTLDSWVGYTF. The CDR3 coding sequence is TGTGCCAGCAGCGTAACCCTGGACAGTTGGGTTGGCTACACCTTC.

This clone was seen only a few times. The chain combines TRBV7-7 with TRBJ2-2, with TRBD2 matching 11 bases. V trimming: 5 bases; J trimming: 6 bases; junction bases outside the gene matches: 8. CDR1 is SSHAT and CDR2 is FNYEAQ in the germline V gene (reference sequence). This CDR3 is 16 amino acids long. CDR3 region: CASSPRTSGSAGELFF. For the CDR3, the DNA is TGTGCCAGCAGCCCCCGAACTAGCGGGAGTGCCGGGGAGCTGTTTTTT.

The sample holds one count of this clone. This chain links TRBV10-2 with TRBJ1-5; a weak D match, TRBD1 (5 bases). V was clipped by 3 bases and J by 4 bases, with 10 bases between them. The length of the CDR3 is 14 residues. CDR1 is WSHSY and CDR2 is SAAADI in the germline V gene. The CDR3 reads CASSDRALNQPQHF. In DNA form, the CDR3 reads TGCGCCAGCAGTGACAGGGCCCTGAATCAGCCCCAGCATTTT.

As concerns this clone: The same CDR3 can be traced to other DNA sequences in this sample. The gene calls are TRBV4-1 and TRBJ1-5; the D is unclear. The CDR3 totals 15 residues. The V and J ends lost 0 bases and 2 bases respectively, with 8 bases between them. CDR1 and CDR2 (germline): MGHRA, YSYEKL. This CDR3 reads CASSQESGGNQPQHF. In nucleotides, the CDR3 is TGCGCCAGCAGCCAAGAGAGCGGGGGCAATCAGCCCCAGCATTTT.

The chain has TRBV11-2 and TRBJ1-2; perhaps TRBD1 as D (6 bases). The CDR3 runs to 16 residues. Germline lookup yields CDR1 SGHAT and CDR2 FQNNGV. Trimming stripped 5 bases from V and 0 bases from J, with 16 bases between. CDR3 residues: CASSQITGNTNYGYTF. Written as DNA, the CDR3 is TGTGCCAGCAGCCAAATCACAGGGAACACTAACTATGGCTACACCTTC.

This chain joins TRBV7-9 and TRBJ2-5; D unclear. The V end was cut by 4 bases, the J end by 5 bases, with 8 bases between. Germline CDR1 and CDR2: SEHNR and FQNEAQ (reference sequence). The CDR3 contains 12 residues. The DNA for the CDR3 is TGTGCCAGCAGCTCCCTTTGGGAGACCCAGTACTTC. This codes for CASSSLWETQYF.

This clone was recorded a few times. This chain connects TRBV7-2 to TRBJ2-3; 9 positions agree with TRBD1. V was pared by 4 bases and J by 9 bases, with 2 bases of the junction left unmatched. Looked up from germline, CDR1 is SGHTA and CDR2 is FQGNSA. The CDR3 is made up of 12 amino acids. CDR3 region: CASSSGTGTQYF. The CDR3 bases are TGTGCCAGCAGCTCTGGGACAGGGACGCAGTATTTT.

V gene TRBV27 combines with J gene TRBJ1-1; D is possibly TRBD1 (6 bases). Germline assignment: CDR1 MNHEY and CDR2 SMNVEV (reference sequence). This CDR3 is 15 amino acids long. The V gene lost 0 bases and the J gene lost 1 base, with 9 bases spanning the gap. The CDR3 sequence: CASSLSARGNTEAFF. CDR3 nucleotide sequence: TGTGCCAGCAGTTTATCTGCCAGGGGGAACACTGAAGCTTTCTTT.

This clone turned up a few times. The J gene is TRBJ1-3, the V gene TRBV9; D is unresolved. Germline lookup yields CDR1 SGDLS and CDR2 YYNGEE. V was shortened by 0 bases and J by 1 base, with 14 bases between the two germline ends. The CDR3 contains 17 residues. The DNA of the CDR3 is TGTGCCAGCAGCGTAGGTGGACTCCTGGGGTCTGGAAACACCATATATTTT. It translates to CASSVGGLLGSGNTIYF.

The chain employs TRBV7-8 and TRBJ2-5, with 8 positions matching TRBD2. V lost 6 bases to trimming and J lost 2 bases; unmatched junction nucleotides: 11. Germline V lookup: CDR1 SGHVS, CDR2 FQNEAQ. The CDR3 is 16 residues long. The CDR3 loop reads CASRPARGGRQETQYF. DNA for the CDR3: TGTGCCAGCAGGCCAGCCCGGGGGGGGAGACAAGAGACCCAGTACTTC.

The genes are TRBV6-1 and TRBJ1-1; TRBD1 might be the D (6 bases). Trimming stripped 4 bases from V and 4 bases from J, with 13 bases between. This CDR3 is built from 14 residues. CDR1 and CDR2 (germline): MNHNS, SASEGT. For the CDR3, the DNA is TGTGCCAGCAGTGGTGAAGGGGGTATCACTGAAGCTTTCTTT. Amino acids: CASSGEGGITEAFF.

The chain employs TRBV11-2 and TRBJ2-1; 10 nucleotides line up with TRBD2. Germline trimming cut 5 bases from V and 0 bases from J; bases unmatched to any gene: 4. The germline gives CDR1 SGHAT, CDR2 FQNNGV. This CDR3 is 16 amino acids long. The CDR3 spells CASSVPSGGSYNEQFF. CDR3 DNA sequence: TGTGCCAGCAGCGTACCTAGCGGGGGCTCCTACAATGAGCAGTTCTTC.